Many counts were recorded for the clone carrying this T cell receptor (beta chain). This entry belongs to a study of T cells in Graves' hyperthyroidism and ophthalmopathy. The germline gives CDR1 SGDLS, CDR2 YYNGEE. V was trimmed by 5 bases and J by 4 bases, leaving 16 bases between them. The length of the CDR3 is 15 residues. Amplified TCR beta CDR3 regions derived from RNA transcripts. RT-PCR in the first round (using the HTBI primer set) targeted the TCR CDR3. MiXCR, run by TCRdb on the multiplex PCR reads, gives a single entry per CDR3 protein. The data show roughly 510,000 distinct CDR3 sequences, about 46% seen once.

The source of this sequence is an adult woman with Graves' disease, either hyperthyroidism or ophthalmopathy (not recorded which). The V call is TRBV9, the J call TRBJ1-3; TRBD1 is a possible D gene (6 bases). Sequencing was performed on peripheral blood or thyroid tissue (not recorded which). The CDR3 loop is CASSKVGTWGNTIYF. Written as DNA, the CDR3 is TGTGCCAGCAGTAAAGTGGGGACATGGGGAAACACCATATATTTT.